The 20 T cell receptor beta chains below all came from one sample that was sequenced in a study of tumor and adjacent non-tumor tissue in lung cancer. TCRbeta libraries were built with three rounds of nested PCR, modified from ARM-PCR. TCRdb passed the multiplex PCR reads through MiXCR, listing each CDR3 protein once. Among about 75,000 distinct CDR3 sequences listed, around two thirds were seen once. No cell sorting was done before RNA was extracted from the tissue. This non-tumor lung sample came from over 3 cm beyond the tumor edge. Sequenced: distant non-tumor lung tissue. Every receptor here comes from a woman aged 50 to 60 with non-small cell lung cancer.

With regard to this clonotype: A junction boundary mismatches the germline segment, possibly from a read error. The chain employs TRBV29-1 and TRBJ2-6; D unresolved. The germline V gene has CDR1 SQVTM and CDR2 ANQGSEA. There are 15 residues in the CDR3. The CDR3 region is CSVLAASSGANVLTF. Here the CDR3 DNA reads TGCAGCGTTCTTGCAGCGAGCTCTGGAGCCAACGTCCTGACTTTC.

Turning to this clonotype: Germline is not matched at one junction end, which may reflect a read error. In DNA, the CDR3 is TGTGTCAGCAGTTACCGGCCAAACACCTGGGAGCTGTTTTTT. Its protein is CVSSYRPNTWELFF. The rearrangement joins TRBV6-2 or TRBV6-3 to TRBJ2-2; no clear D. The length of the CDR3 is 14 residues. Germline lookup yields CDR1 MNHEY and CDR2 SVGEGT.

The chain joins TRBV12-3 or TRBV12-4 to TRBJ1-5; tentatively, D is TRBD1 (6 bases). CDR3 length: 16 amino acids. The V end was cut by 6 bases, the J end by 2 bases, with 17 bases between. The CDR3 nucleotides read TGTGCCAGCAGGTTGACAGGAGGACAAGGCAATCAGCCCCAGCATTTT. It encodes CASRLTGGQGNQPQHF.

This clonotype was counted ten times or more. The CDR3 coding sequence is TGCAGTGCTAGAGGGTTCGAGACAGCCACCGGGGAGCTGTTTTTT. Its protein product is CSARGFETATGELFF. The chain couples TRBV20-1 to TRBJ2-2, with a possible D match to TRBD1 (5 bases). The V and J ends lost 1 base and 4 bases respectively, with 13 bases between them. This CDR3 is built from 15 residues. From germline, CDR1 is DFQATT and CDR2 SNEGSKA (reference sequence).

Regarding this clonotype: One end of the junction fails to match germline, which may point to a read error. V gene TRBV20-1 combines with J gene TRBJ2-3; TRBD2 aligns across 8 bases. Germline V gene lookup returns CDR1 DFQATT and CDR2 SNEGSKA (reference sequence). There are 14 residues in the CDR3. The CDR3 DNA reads TGCAATGCTACGGGGGGGAGAAGGTTGGATACGCATTATTTT. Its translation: CNATGGRRLDTHYF.

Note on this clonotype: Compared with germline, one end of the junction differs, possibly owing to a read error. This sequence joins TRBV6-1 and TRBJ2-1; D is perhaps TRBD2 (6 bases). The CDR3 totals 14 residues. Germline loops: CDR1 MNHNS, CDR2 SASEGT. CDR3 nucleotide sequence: TGTGCCAGCAGTTTAGTCGGGAGTGTTCATGAGAAGCTCTTC. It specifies CASSLVGSVHEKLF.

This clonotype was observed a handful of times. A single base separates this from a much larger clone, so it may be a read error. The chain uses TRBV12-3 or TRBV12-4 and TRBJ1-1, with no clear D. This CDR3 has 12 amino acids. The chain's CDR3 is CASSLSNSEAFF. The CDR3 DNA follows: TGTGCCAGCAGTTTATCGAACTCTGAAGCTTTCTTT.

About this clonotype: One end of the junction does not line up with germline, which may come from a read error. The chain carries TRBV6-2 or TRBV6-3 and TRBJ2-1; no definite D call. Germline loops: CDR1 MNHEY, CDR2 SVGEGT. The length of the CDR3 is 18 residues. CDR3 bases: TGTGCCAGCAGTTACACCCTCGTATGGGGATTTCCCTACAATGAGCAGCTCTTC. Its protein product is CASSYTLVWGFPYNEQLF.

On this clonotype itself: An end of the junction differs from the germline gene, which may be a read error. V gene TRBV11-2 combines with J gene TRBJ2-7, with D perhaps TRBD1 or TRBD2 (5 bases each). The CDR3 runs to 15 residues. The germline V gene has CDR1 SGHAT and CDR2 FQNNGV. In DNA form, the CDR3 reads TGTGCCAGCAGCTCGGGAACAGGCCGGAACTACGGGCAGTACTTC. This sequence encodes CASSSGTGRNYGQYF.

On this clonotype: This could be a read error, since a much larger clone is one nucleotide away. The CDR3 sequence is CAISKGLAYPYNEQFF. CDR3 nucleotides: TGTGCCATCAGCAAAGGACTAGCGTACCCCTACAATGAGCAGTTCTTC. The V call is TRBV10-3, the J call TRBJ2-1, with TRBD2 identical over 9 bases. J gave up 2 bases and V 6 bases, and 8 bases lay outside the gene matches. The V gene's germline CDR1 is ENHRY and CDR2 SYGVKD. The CDR3 has 16 amino acids.

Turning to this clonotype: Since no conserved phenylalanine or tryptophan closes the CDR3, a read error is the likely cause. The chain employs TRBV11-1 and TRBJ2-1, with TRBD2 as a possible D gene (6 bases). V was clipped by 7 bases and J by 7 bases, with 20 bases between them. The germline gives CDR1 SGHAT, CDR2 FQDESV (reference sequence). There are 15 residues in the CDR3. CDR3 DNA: TGTGCCAGCACCCGCCGGGGGTTTGGTAATAATGAGCAGTTCTTA. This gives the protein CASTRRGFGNNEQFL.

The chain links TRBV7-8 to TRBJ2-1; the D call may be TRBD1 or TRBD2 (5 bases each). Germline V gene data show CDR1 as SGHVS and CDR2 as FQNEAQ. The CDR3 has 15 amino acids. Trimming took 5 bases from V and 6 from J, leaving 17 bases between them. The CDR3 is CASSPGVGGVNEQFF. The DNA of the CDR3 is TGTGCCAGCAGCCCCGGTGTTGGGGGTGTCAATGAGCAGTTCTTC.

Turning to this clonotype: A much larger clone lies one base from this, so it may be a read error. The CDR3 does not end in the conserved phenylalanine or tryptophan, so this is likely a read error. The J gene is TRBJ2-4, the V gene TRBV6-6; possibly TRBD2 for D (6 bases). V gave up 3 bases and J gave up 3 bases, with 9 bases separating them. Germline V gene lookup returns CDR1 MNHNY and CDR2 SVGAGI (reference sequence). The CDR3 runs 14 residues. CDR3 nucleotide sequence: TGTGCCAGCAGTTATGGGGGAGGCAAAAACATTCAGTACTTA. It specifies CASSYGGGKNIQYL.

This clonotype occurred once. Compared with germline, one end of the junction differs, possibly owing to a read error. Here the CDR3 DNA reads TGCGCCAGCAGCTTAGTGGTTGGGGGGCATGAGACCCAGTACTTC. Protein product: CASSLVVGGHETQYF. This sequence joins TRBV11-2 and TRBJ2-5, with D perhaps being TRBD1 or TRBD2 (6 bases each). The CDR3 sequence is 15 residues long. Germline CDR1 is SGHAT and CDR2 is FQNNGV.

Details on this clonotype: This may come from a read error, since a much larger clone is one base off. CDR3 in DNA: TGCAGTGCTAGAGATTTAATCACTAAGACGGTCCAAGAGACCCAGTACTTC. Translated: CSARDLITKTVQETQYF. The genes are TRBV20-1 and TRBJ2-5; D call uncertain. Germline CDR1 and CDR2: DFQATT and SNEGSKA (reference sequence). V shed 0 bases and J shed 1 base, with 18 bases lying between them. This CDR3 is 17 amino acids long.

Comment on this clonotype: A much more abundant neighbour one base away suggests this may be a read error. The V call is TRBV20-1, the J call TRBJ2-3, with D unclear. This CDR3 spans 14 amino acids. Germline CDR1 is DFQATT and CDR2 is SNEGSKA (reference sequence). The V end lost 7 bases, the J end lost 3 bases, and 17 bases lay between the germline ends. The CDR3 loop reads CSVPRLELTDTQYF. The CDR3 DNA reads TGCAGTGTCCCCCGTCTCGAGTTGACAGATACGCAGTATTTT.

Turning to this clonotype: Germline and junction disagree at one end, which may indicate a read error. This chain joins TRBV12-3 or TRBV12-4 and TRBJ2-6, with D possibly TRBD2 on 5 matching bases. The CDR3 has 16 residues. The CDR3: CDSRTEGSTGANVLTF. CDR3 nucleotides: TGTGACAGCAGAACAGAGGGCTCCACTGGGGCCAACGTCCTGACTTTC.

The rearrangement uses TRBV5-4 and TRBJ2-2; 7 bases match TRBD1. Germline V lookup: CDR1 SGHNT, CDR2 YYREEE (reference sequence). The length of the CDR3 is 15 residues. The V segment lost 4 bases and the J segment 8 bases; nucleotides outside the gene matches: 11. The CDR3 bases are TGTGCCAGCAGCATGGGGACAGAGGGCAGGGGGGAGCTGTTTTTT. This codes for CASSMGTEGRGELFF.

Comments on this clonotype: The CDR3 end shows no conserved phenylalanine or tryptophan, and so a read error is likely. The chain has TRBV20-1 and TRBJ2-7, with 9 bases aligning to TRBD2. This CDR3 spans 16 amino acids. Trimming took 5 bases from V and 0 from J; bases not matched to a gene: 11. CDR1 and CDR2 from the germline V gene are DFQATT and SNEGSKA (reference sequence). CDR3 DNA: TGCAGTGCTCAGAGGCTAGCGGGAACTAGCTCCTACGAGCAGTACCTC. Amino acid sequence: CSAQRLAGTSSYEQYL.

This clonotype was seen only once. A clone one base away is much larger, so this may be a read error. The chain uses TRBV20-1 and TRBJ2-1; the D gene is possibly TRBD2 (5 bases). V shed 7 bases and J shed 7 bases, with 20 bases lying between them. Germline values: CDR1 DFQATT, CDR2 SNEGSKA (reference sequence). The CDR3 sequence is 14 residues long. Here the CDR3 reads CSVGIVGDTNEQFF. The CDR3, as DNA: TGCAGTGTCGGTATAGTGGGAGATACGAATGAGCAGTTCTTC.